Sequencing of this TCR beta chain was carried out in a study of T cells after yellow fever vaccination. TCRdb processed the 5' RACE reads anew with MiXCR; each CDR3 protein has one entry. The sample holds around 320,000 distinct CDR3 sequences, around 4.5% seen once. General study results and limits: Abundant clonotypes from the bulk population could have been carried over as contaminants into FACS-sorted repertoires. CD4 and CD8 compartments shared a small share of clonotypes.

The germline V and J ends were trimmed by 5 bases and 2 bases, with 8 bases remaining between them. The CDR3 totals 13 residues. CDR1 and CDR2 (germline): SEHNR, FQNEAQ (reference sequence). This clonotype was seen more than once but under ten times. Its antigen is not known. The chain employs TRBV7-9 and TRBJ2-3; D not resolved. The input for sequencing was PBMCs, taken 15 days after the yellow fever booster vaccination. The sequence came from a man younger than 35 who received the YFV17D yellow fever vaccine. The CDR3 spells CASSTRNTDTQYF. CDR3 DNA sequence: TGTGCCAGCAGCACCCGGAACACAGATACGCAGTATTTT.